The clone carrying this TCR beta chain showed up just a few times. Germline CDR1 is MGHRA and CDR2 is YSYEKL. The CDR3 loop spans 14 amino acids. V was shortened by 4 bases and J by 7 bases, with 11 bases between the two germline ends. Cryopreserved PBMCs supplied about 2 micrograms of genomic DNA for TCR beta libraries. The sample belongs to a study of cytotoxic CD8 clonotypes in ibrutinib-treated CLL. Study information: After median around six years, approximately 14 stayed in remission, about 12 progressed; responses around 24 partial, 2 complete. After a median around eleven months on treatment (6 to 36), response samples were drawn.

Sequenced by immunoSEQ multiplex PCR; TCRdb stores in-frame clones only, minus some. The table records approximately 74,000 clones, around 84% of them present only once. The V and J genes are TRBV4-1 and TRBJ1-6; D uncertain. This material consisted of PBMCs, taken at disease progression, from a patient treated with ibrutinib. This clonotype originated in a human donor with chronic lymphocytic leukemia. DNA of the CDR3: TGCGCCAGCAGCCCCCTCGGTGGCAATTCACCCCTCCACTTT. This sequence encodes CASSPLGGNSPLHF.